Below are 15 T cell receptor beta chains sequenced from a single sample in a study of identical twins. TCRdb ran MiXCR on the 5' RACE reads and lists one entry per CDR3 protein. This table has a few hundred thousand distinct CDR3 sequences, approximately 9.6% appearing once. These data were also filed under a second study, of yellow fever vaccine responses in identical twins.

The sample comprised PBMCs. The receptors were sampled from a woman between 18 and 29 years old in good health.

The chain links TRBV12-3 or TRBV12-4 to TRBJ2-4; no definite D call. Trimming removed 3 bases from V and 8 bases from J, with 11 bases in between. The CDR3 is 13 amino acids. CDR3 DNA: TGTGCCAGCAGTTTGCAGGCCCCAGACATTCAGTACTTC. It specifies CASSLQAPDIQYF.

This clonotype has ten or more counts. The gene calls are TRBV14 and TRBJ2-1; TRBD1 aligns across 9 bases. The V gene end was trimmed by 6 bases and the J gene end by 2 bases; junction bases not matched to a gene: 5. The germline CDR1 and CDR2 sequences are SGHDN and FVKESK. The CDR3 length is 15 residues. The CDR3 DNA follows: TGTGCCAGCAGTCTGACAGGGGGGGCCTACAATGAGCAGTTCTTC. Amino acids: CASSLTGGAYNEQFF.

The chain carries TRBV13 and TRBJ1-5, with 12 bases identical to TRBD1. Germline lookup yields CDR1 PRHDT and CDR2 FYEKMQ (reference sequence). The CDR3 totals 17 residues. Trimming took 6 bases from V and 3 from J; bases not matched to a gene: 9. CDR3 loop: CASRNTGTGGYNQPQHF. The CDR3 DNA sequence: TGTGCCAGCAGAAACACCGGGACAGGGGGCTACAATCAGCCCCAGCATTTT.

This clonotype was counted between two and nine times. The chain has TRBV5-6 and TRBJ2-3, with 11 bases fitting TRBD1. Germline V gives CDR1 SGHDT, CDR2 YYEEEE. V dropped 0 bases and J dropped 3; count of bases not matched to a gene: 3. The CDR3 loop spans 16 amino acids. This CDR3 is CASSLADRGRTDTQYF. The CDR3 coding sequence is TGTGCCAGCAGCTTGGCGGACAGGGGGCGGACAGATACGCAGTATTTT.

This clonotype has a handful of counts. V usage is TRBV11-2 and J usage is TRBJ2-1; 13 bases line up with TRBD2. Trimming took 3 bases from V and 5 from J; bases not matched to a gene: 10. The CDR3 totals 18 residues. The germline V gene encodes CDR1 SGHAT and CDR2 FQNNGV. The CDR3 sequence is CASSFRGLAGVSDNEQFF. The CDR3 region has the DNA TGTGCCAGCAGCTTTCGCGGACTAGCGGGAGTATCGGACAATGAGCAGTTCTTC.

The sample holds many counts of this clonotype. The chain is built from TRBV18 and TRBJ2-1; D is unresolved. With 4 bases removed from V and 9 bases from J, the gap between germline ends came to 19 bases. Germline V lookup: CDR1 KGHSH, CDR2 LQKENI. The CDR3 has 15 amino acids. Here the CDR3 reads CASSQEPVILSEQFF. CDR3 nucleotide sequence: TGTGCCAGCTCACAGGAACCCGTGATATTGAGTGAGCAGTTCTTC.

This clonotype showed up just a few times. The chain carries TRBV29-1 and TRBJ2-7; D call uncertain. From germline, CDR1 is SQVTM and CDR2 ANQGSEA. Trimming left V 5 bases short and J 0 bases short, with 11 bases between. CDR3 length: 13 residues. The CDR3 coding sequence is TGCAGCGTTCTCAGGCCGTCCTCCTACGAGCAGTACTTC. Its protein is CSVLRPSSYEQYF.

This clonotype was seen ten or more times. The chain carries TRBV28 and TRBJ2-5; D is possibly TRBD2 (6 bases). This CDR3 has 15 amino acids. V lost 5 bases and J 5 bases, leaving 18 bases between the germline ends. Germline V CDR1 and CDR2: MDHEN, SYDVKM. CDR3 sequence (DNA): TGTGCCAGCAGTCCCGTAGCGGACTGGGATGAGACCCAGTACTTC. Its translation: CASSPVADWDETQYF.

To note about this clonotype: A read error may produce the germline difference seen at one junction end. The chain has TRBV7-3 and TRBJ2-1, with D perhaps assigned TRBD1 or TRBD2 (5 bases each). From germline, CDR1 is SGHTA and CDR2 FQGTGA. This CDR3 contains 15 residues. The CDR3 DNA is TGTGCCAGCAGCGAAGGGACGGCCCCCTACAATGAGCAGTCCTTC. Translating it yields CASSEGTAPYNEQSF.

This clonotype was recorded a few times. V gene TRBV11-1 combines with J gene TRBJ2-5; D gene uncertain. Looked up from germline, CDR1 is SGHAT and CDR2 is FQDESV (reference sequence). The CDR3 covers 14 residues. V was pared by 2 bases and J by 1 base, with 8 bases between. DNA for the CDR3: TGTGCCAGCAGCTTACAGGCTAGCCAAGAGACCCAGTACTTC. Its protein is CASSLQASQETQYF.

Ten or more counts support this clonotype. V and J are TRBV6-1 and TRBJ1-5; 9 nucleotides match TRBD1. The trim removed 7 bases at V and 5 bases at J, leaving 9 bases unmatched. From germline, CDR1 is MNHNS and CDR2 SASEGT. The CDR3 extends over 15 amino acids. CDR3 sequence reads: CASKERTGVDQPQHF. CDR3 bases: TGTGCCAGCAAAGAAAGGACAGGGGTCGATCAGCCCCAGCATTTT.

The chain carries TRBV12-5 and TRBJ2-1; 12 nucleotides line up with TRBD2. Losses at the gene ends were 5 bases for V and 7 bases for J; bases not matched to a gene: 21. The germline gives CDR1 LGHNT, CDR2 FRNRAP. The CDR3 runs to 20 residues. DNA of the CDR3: TGTGCTAGTGGTCCTACAGGGGGACAGCGACTAGCGGGAGCAAGGAATGAGCAGTTCTTC. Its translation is CASGPTGGQRLAGARNEQFF.

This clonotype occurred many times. The CDR3 nucleotides are TGCGCCAGCAGCTTAACTAGCGGGGGTGGCAATGAGCAGTTCTTC. It translates to CASSLTSGGGNEQFF. The chain is built from TRBV5-1 and TRBJ2-1, with TRBD2 matching 11 bases. With V trimmed by 2 bases and J by 6 bases, 4 bases remained unmatched. The CDR3 has 15 residues. From germline, CDR1 is SGHRS and CDR2 YFSETQ.

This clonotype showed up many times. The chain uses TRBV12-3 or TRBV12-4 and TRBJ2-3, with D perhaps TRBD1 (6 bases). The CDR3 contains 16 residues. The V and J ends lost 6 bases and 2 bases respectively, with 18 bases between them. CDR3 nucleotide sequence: TGTGCCAGCAGCCCCAGGGGCCCTGTCGACACAGATACGCAGTATTTT. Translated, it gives CASSPRGPVDTDTQYF.

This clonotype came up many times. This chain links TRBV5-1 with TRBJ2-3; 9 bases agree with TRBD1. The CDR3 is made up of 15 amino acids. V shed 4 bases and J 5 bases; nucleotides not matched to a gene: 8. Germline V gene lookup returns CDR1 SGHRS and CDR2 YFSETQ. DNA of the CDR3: TGCGCCAGCAGCCAAGCACAGGGGGCTGGAGATACGCAGTATTTT. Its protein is CASSQAQGAGDTQYF.